The sequence of this T cell receptor (beta chain) was determined in a study of cytomegalovirus exposure and HLA in healthy donors. Overall study results and limits: When a later analysis was performed, an Asian-associated ancestry cluster reportedly had fewer N-insertions than the roughly 700-donor mean. Previous analysis showed most TCR beta V segments were productive about 87% or about 30% of the time.

Use of 60 Vbeta and 13 Jbeta primers characterized the PCR. TCRdb's table, derived via immunoSEQ multiplex PCR, lists solely in-frame clones and lacks some. The sample shows fewer than 200,000 clones, about 12% of them seen only once. V shed 5 bases, J shed 1 base, and the junction held 11 bases outside the gene matches. The CDR3 spans 18 residues. CDR1 is LNHDA and CDR2 is SQIVND in the germline V gene (reference sequence). Details on this clone: Its cognate antigen is unknown.

The sample consisted of PBMCs. The chain combines TRBV19 with TRBJ1-5; 10 bases line up with TRBD1. This TCR was sampled from a man in his fifties in good health and CMV-seropositive. CDR3 nucleotides: TGTGCCAGTAGTGCCTTGGCCCCGGGACAGGGGAGCAATCAGCCCCAGCATTTT. Translated, it gives CASSALAPGQGSNQPQHF. Full variable domain (rest looked up from reference TRBV19 and TRBJ1-5): DGGITQSPKYLFRKEGQNVTLSCEQNLNHDAMYWYRQDPGQGLRLIYYSQIVNDFQKGDIAEGYSVSREKKESFPLTVTSAQKNPTAFYLCASSALAPGQGSNQPQHFGDGTRLSIL.